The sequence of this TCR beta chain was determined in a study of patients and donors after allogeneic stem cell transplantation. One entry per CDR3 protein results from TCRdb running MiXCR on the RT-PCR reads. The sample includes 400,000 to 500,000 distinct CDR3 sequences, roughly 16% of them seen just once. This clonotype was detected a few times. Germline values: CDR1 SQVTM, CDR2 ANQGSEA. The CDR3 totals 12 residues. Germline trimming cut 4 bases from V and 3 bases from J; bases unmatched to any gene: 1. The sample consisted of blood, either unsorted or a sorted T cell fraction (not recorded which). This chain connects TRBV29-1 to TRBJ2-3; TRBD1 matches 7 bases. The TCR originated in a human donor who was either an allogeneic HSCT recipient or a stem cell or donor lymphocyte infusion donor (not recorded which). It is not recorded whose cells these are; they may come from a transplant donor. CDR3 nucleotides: TGCAGCGTTGTACAGGGGACAGATACGCAGTATTTT. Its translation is CSVVQGTDTQYF.